This T cell receptor (beta chain) was identified in a study of T cell responses to AZD1222 COVID-19 vaccine. Study results and limitations: Clonal diversity was possibly underestimated, and the donors were mostly white British, with more females. Spike-specific TCR breadth and depth grew following two AZD1222 doses. Targeting of unmutated variant regions was reportedly seen in nearly half of spike-specific TCRs. Of the AZD1222 recipients, only 5 to 7 were seropositive at baseline.

Some clones are missing from TCRdb's copy, which holds only in-frame ones; the method was immunoSEQ multiplex PCR. The sample contains 180,000 or so clones, roughly nine tenths of which appear only once. Germline CDR1 SGHDT, CDR2 YYEEEE. The CDR3 spans 16 residues. V dropped 4 bases and J dropped 8; count of bases not matched to a gene: 10. About this clone: Its antigen is unknown.

The sample in question was peripheral blood, obtained 28 days after the second AZD1222 dose. The rearrangement joins TRBV5-6 to TRBJ1-6; TRBD1 agrees at 9 bases. The TCR originated in an adult who received the AZD1222 COVID-19 vaccine. Written as DNA, the CDR3 is TGTGCCAGCAGCGGGACAGGGCGCCTTGGGGATTCACCCCTCCACTTT. Translating it yields CASSGTGRLGDSPLHF.